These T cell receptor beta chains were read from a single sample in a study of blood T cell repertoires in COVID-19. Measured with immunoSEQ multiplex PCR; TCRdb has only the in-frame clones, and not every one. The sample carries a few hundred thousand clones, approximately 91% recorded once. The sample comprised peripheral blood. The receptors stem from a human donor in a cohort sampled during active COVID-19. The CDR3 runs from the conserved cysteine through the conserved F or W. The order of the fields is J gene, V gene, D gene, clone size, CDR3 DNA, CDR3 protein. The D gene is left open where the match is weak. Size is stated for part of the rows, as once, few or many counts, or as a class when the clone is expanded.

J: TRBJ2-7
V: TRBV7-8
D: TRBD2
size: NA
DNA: TGTGCCAGCAGCCGGGACTACTTCTACGAGCAGTACTTC
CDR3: CASSRDYFYEQYF

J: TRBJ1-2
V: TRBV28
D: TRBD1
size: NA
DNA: TGTGCCAGCAGGCCCGGACAGGGGGCAGGTGGCTACACCTTC
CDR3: CASRPGQGAGGYTF

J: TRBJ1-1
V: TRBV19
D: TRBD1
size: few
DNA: TGTGCCAGTAGTCTCGGACAGGGTGAAGCTTTCTTT
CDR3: CASSLGQGEAFF

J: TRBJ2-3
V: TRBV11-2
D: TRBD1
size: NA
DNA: TGTGCCAGCAGCCCCTCCGGGACAGGGGAGCAGTATTTT
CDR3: CASSPSGTGEQYF

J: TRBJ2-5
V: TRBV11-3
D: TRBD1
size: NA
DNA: TGTGCCAGCAGCTTAGGGGCAGGGGGCCAAGAGACCCAGTACTTC
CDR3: CASSLGAGGQETQYF

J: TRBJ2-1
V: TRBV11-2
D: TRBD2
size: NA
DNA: TGTGCCAGCAGCCCTGGGACTAGCTCCTACAATGAGCAGTTCTTC
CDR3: CASSPGTSSYNEQFF

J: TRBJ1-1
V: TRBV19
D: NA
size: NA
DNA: TGTGCCAGTAGTATCGGCGGGGGCTCTGAAGCTTTCTTT
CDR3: CASSIGGGSEAFF

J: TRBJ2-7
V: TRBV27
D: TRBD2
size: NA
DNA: TGTGCCAGCAGTTTTGGGGGAGGGTCCTACGAGCAGTACTTC
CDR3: CASSFGGGSYEQYF

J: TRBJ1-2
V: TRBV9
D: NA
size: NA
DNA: TGTGCCAGCAGCGTAGAGCCCCGGGGGAGCAGGTATGGCTACACCTTC
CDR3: CASSVEPRGSRYGYTF

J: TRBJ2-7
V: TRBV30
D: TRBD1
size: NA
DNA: TGTGCCTGGAGTTGGGACAGGGCAACCTACGAGCAGTACTTC
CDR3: CAWSWDRATYEQYF

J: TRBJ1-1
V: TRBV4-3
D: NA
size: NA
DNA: TGCGCCAGCAGCCGGGGCCGGGAGGACACTGAAGCTTTCTTT
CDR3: CASSRGREDTEAFF

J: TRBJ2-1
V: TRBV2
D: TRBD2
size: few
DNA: TGTGCCAGCATTAGGGCTAGCGGGAGCTATGAGCAGTTCTTC
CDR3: CASIRASGSYEQFF

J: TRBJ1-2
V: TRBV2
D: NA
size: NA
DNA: TGTGCCAGCGATCGGGAGGGCTATGGCTACACCTTC
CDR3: CASDREGYGYTF

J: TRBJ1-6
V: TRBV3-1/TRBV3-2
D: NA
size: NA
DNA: TGTGCCAGCAGCCAAGATAAACAGGGTCACTCACCCCTCCACTTT
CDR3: CASSQDKQGHSPLHF

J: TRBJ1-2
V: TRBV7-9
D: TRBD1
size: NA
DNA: TGTGCCAGCACCCCCAGGCTACAGGGGGCCCTTAACTATGGCTACACCTTC
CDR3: CASTPRLQGALNYGYTF

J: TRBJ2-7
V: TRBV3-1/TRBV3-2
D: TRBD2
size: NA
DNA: TGTGCCAGCAGCCGCGGGACTAGCTACGAGCAGTACTTC
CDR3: CASSRGTSYEQYF

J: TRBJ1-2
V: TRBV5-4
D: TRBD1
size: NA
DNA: TGTGCCAGCAGCGCCGGACAGGGGGCTGGCAAGGATGGCTACACCTTC
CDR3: CASSAGQGAGKDGYTF

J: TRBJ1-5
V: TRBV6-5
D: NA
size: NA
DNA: TGTGCCAGCAGCACAGGTTCTAATCAGCCCCAGCATTTT
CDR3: CASSTGSNQPQHF

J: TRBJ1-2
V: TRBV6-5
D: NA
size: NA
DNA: TGTGCCAGCAGTTTACCCACAGGGACTGGCTACACCTTC
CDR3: CASSLPTGTGYTF

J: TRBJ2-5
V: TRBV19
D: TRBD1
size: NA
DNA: TGTGCCAGTAGTATCAATGACAGGGGAGGAGAGACCCAGTACTTC
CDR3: CASSINDRGGETQYF

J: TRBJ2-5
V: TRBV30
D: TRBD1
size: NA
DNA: TGTGCCTGGAGTCCCGGACAGGCGGAGACCCAGTACTTC
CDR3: CAWSPGQAETQYF

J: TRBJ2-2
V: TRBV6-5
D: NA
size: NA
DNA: TGTGCCACGGTGGACACCGGGGAGCTGTTTTTT
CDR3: CATVDTGELFF

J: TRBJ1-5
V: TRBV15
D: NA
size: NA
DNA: TGTGCCACCAGCCGAGGAAGCAGGGCCCATAGCAATCAGCCCCAGCATTTT
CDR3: CATSRGSRAHSNQPQHF

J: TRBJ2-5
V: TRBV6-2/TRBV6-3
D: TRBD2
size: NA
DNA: TGTGCCAGCAGTAAAAGACTAGCGGGGGGACCGTACCAAGAGACCCAGTACTTC
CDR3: CASSKRLAGGPYQETQYF

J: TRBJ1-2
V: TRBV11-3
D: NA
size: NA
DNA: TGTGCCAGCAGCTTGGGAGGGGGGTATGGCTACACCTTC
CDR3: CASSLGGGYGYTF

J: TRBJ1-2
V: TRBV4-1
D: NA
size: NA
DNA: TGCGCCAGCAGCCAAGAACTGCTTAACTATGGCTACACCTTC
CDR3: CASSQELLNYGYTF

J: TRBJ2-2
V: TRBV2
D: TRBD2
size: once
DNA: TGTGCCAGCAGCGGGGGACTAGCGAACACCGGGGAGCTGTTTTTT
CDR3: CASSGGLANTGELFF

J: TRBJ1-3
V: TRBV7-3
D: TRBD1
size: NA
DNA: TGTGCCAGCAGCCCCCAGGGACAGGGGGCGCACGGAAACACCATATATTTT
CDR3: CASSPQGQGAHGNTIYF

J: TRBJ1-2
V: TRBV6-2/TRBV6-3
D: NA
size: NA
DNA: TGTGCCAGCAGTTACTCACCCGACAGCTTGATCTATGGCTACACCTTC
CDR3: CASSYSPDSLIYGYTF

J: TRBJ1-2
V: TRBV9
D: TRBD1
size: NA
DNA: TGTGCCAGCAGCGTAGGGGACAGAGAATACTATGGCTACACCTTC
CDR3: CASSVGDREYYGYTF

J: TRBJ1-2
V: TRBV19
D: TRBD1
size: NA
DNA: TGTGCCAGCGATCGGCCAGGGGGCCTTCTCGGCTACACCTTC
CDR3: CASDRPGGLLGYTF